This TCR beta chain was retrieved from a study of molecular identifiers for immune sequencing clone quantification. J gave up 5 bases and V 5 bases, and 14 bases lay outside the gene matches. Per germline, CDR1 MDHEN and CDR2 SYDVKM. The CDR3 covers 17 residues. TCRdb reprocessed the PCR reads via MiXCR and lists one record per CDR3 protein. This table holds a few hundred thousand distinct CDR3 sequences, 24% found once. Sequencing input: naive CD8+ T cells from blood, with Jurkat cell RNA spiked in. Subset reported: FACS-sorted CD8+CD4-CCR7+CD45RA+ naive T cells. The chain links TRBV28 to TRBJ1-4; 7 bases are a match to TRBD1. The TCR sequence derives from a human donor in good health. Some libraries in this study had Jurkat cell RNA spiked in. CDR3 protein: CASSPLSSRGTNEKLFF. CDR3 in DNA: TGTGCCAGCAGTCCCCTTAGTTCCAGGGGGACAAATGAAAAACTGTTTTTT.